The 8 T cell receptor beta chains below were found in one sample sequenced in a study of graft-versus-host responses after intestinal transplantation. Measured with immunoSEQ multiplex PCR; TCRdb has only the in-frame clones, and not every one. In the table there are about 7,400 clones, roughly 33% of which are singletons. The source was alloreactive CD4+ T cells from a mixed lymphocyte reaction culture, collected before transplantation. Subset specified: CFSE-low proliferating T cells sorted from roughly six-day pre-transplant mixed lymphocyte reaction (GvH or HvG direction). All receptors derive from a human patient who was an organ donor for intestinal transplantation.

This rearrangement joins TRBV7-9 to TRBJ1-3; D gene unclear. Germline loops: CDR1 SEHNR, CDR2 FQNEAQ (reference sequence). This CDR3 spans 14 amino acids. Trimming removed 8 bases at V and 0 bases at J, with 11 bases between. CDR3 in amino acids: CASGPPSSGNTIYF. The CDR3 coding sequence is TGTGCCAGCGGGCCTCCGAGCTCTGGAAACACCATATATTTT.

This clone was picked up a small number of times. The rearrangement joins TRBV19 to TRBJ1-4; TRBD1 aligns across 8 bases. The CDR3 extends over 13 amino acids. Trimming cost V 6 bases and J 7 bases; bases outside gene matches: 4. Germline V CDR1 and CDR2: LNHDA, SQIVND (reference sequence). DNA of the CDR3: TGTGCCAGTAGGGACAGGGAGGGTGAAAAACTGTTTTTT. Residues: CASRDREGEKLFF.

This clone was seen a handful of times. The chain carries TRBV10-1 and TRBJ1-5; 7 bases align to TRBD1. Looked up from germline, CDR1 is WNHNN and CDR2 is SYGVQD (reference sequence). The CDR3 has 15 amino acids. V dropped 4 bases and J dropped 4; count of bases not matched to a gene: 7. CDR3: CASSGGAGGNQPQHF. The CDR3 coding sequence is TGCGCCAGCAGTGGGGGGGCAGGGGGAAATCAGCCCCAGCATTTT.

This clone showed up just a few times. The J gene is TRBJ1-4, the V gene TRBV5-8; D is ambiguous. The germline gives CDR1 SGHTS, CDR2 YDEGEE. The CDR3 loop spans 11 amino acids. Trimming took off 3 bases at V and 7 bases at J, with 4 bases between the two ends. CDR3 protein: CASSSFEKLFF. CDR3 in DNA: TGTGCCAGCAGCTCTTTTGAAAAACTGTTTTTT.

This clone counts as medium-sized (0.01 to 0.1%). CDR3 sequence reads: CASSLAGGGAGPLHF. The DNA of the CDR3 is TGTGCCAGCAGCTTAGCCGGAGGGGGCGCGGGGCCCCTCCACTTT. The chain uses TRBV7-9 and TRBJ1-6; 7 positions agree with TRBD1. This CDR3 spans 15 amino acids. V dropped 0 bases and J dropped 13; count of bases not matched to a gene: 9. The germline CDR1 and CDR2 sequences are SEHNR and FQNEAQ (reference sequence).

Only a few counts were recorded for this clone. J is TRBJ1-2 and V is TRBV5-4; TRBD1 aligns across 7 bases. The V gene end was trimmed by 2 bases and the J gene end by 5 bases; junction bases not matched to a gene: 3. The CDR3 has 13 residues. The germline V gene has CDR1 SGHNT and CDR2 YYREEE (reference sequence). The CDR3 sequence: CASSFAGGYGYTF. DNA for the CDR3: TGTGCCAGCAGCTTCGCAGGGGGATATGGCTACACCTTC.

V usage is TRBV11-2 and J usage is TRBJ2-5; the D gene is possibly TRBD2 (5 bases). Per the germline V gene, CDR1 is SGHAT and CDR2 is FQNNGV. The ends were cut back, 3 bases at V and 5 bases at J, with 10 bases in the middle. The CDR3 has 13 residues. The chain's CDR3 is CASSFSPGETQYF. In DNA, the CDR3 is TGTGCCAGCAGCTTCTCACCGGGGGAGACCCAGTACTTC.

The chain is built from TRBV21-1 and TRBJ2-3; the D call TRBD1 from the table was never checked on the DNA. TRBV21-1 has pseudogene status. CDR3 length: 17 residues. The DNA for the CDR3 is TGTGCCAGCAGCACAACGTGGACAGCGTTTTGCACAGATACGCAGTATTTT. Encoded protein: CASSTTWTAFCTDTQYF.